This TCR beta chain originates from a study of blood T cell repertoires in COVID-19. Germline loops: CDR1 SGHVS, CDR2 FNYEAQ. The CDR3 is 16 amino acids. J lost 5 bases, V lost 5 bases, and 11 bases had no gene match. Source study methods: By means of reference gene primer amplification, nucleated cell counts were estimated. Method: immunoSEQ multiplex PCR; TCRdb's copy keeps in-frame clones and lacks some. Clonal size and the V and J genes are those of that table, whereas D and trimming came from the DNA. The data show roughly 120,000 clones, about 83% seen once. The gene calls are TRBV7-6 and TRBJ2-7, with 11 positions matching TRBD2. This clonotype was sampled from a human donor in a cohort sampled during active COVID-19. Input material: peripheral blood. The CDR3 loop reads CASSPKTSGTGNEQYF. The CDR3, as DNA: TGTGCCAGCAGCCCCAAGACTAGCGGGACTGGGAACGAGCAGTACTTC.